One sample yielded the 7 T cell receptor beta chains listed below, sequenced in a study of OX40 agonist ivuxolimab in advanced cancers. Repertoires were generated with immunoSEQ multiplex PCR, while TCRdb's copy carries only in-frame clones and drops some. The sample records about 94,000 clones, around 90% being singletons. Source: CD4+ or CD8+ T cells sorted from blood, taken in a trial of the OX40 agonist ivuxolimab. The source of these receptors is an adult with an advanced solid tumor such as melanoma, head and neck, liver or kidney cancer.

The chain carries TRBV5-1 and TRBJ1-2; no reliable D call. This CDR3 is built from 11 residues. V lost 4 bases and J 3 bases, leaving 4 bases between the germline ends. CDR1 is SGHRS and CDR2 is YFSETQ in the germline V gene. The chain's CDR3 is CASSGYYGYTF. The CDR3 bases are TGCGCCAGCAGCGGCTACTATGGCTACACCTTC.

The rearrangement links TRBV4-1 to TRBJ2-5; 7 nucleotides match TRBD1. Germline V gene sequence: CDR1 MGHRA, CDR2 YSYEKL. The CDR3 runs to 15 residues. The J segment lost 0 bases and the V segment lost 6 bases, leaving 7 bases of the junction unmatched. The CDR3 DNA sequence: TGCGCCAGCAGGGTCCGGGACAGCTACCAAGAGACCCAGTACTTC. Translation gives CASRVRDSYQETQYF.

The chain couples TRBV13 to TRBJ2-5, with TRBD1 as a possible D gene (5 bases). Trimming removed 5 bases from V and 1 base from J, with 11 bases in between. CDR1 is PRHDT and CDR2 is FYEKMQ in the germline V gene (reference sequence). The CDR3 loop spans 14 amino acids. The CDR3 region has the DNA TGTGCCAGCAGCCCTGGGCAGGGCCAAGAGACCCAGTACTTC. Its protein product is CASSPGQGQETQYF.

The chain has TRBV27 and TRBJ2-1; 11 bases are shared with TRBD2. Germline V gene sequence: CDR1 MNHEY, CDR2 SMNVEV (reference sequence). The J segment lost 7 bases and the V segment lost 6 bases, leaving 5 bases of the junction unmatched. The CDR3 sequence is 14 residues long. Here the CDR3 DNA reads TGTGCCAGCAGGCATAGCGGGGGGGCGAATGAGCAGTTCTTC. Translated, it gives CASRHSGGANEQFF.

The rearrangement links TRBV5-6 to TRBJ1-3; D unclear. V lost 1 base and J lost 4, with 9 bases in between. The CDR3 totals 14 residues. Per the germline V gene, CDR1 is SGHDT and CDR2 is YYEEEE. CDR3 residues: CASSLSGSGNTIYF. CDR3 coding DNA: TGTGCCAGCAGCTTGTCGGGGTCCGGAAACACCATATATTTT.

The V call is TRBV5-6, the J call TRBJ1-5; no definite D call. CDR1 is SGHDT and CDR2 is YYEEEE in the germline V gene. CDR3 size: 14 residues. V shed 0 bases and J shed 5 bases, with 9 bases lying between them. CDR3: CASSLASAHQPQHF. The CDR3 bases are TGTGCCAGCAGCTTGGCGTCGGCCCATCAGCCCCAGCATTTT.

The gene calls are TRBV6-6 and TRBJ1-2; no clear D. From germline, CDR1 is MNHNY and CDR2 SVGAGI (reference sequence). The CDR3 contains 13 residues. V lost 5 bases to trimming and J lost 5 bases, with 12 bases between them. CDR3 protein: CASSQFGEYGYTF. The DNA of the CDR3 is TGTGCCAGCAGTCAATTTGGGGAGTATGGCTACACCTTC.